These 20 T cell receptor beta chains originate from one sample sequenced in a study of blood T cell repertoires in COVID-19. The data were produced by immunoSEQ multiplex PCR, yet TCRdb's version contains in-frame clones alone and is incomplete. Of about 100,000 clones in the sample, just over 90% were seen once. The sequencing sample was made of peripheral blood. The receptors come from a man aged 55 to 70 with acute or convalescent COVID-19.

The chain has TRBV24-1 and TRBJ1-5; D possibly corresponds to TRBD1 (5 bases). This CDR3 has 12 amino acids. The ends were cut back, 3 bases at V and 6 bases at J, with 5 bases in the middle. Germline CDR1 KGHDR, CDR2 SFDVKD. CDR3 residues: CATSDGAQPQHF. CDR3 sequence (DNA): TGTGCCACCAGTGATGGGGCTCAGCCCCAGCATTTT.

The rearrangement links TRBV29-1 to TRBJ1-4; 10 nucleotides match TRBD1. Germline loops: CDR1 SQVTM, CDR2 ANQGSEA. Trimming at V came to 5 bases and at J to 6 bases, leaving 9 bases not matched to a gene. The CDR3 is 15 residues long. This CDR3 reads CSVSTGGDSDEKLFF. The CDR3 DNA follows: TGCAGCGTTTCGACAGGGGGCGATTCCGATGAAAAACTGTTTTTT.

This chain links TRBV12-5 with TRBJ1-1; no clear D. The V end was cut by 2 bases, the J end by 5 bases, with 6 bases between. This CDR3 is built from 12 residues. Germline lookup yields CDR1 LGHNT and CDR2 FRNRAP. DNA of the CDR3: TGTGCTAGTGGTTTGACGGGAACTGAAGCTTTCTTT. Its translation: CASGLTGTEAFF. Full variable domain (outside the CDR3, taken from reference TRBV12-5 and TRBJ1-1): DARVTQTPRHKVTEMGQEVTMRCQPILGHNTVFWYRQTMMQGLELLAYFRNRAPLDDSGMPKDRFSAEMPDATLATLKIQPSEPRDSAVYFCASGLTGTEAFFGQGTRLTVV.

This clone was counted once. This chain joins TRBV11-2 and TRBJ2-1, with 7 bases matching TRBD2. Losses at the gene ends were 3 bases for V and 6 bases for J; bases not matched to a gene: 5. The CDR3 is 14 residues long. Germline assignment: CDR1 SGHAT and CDR2 FQNNGV. The CDR3 DNA follows: TGTGCCAGCAGCTTGGCGGGAGCCAGCAATGAGCAGTTCTTC. This codes for CASSLAGASNEQFF.

The V and J genes are TRBV5-1 and TRBJ1-1; the D gene is possibly TRBD1 (5 bases). This CDR3 is 13 amino acids long. Trimming stripped 0 bases from V and 11 bases from J, with 14 bases between. The germline gives CDR1 SGHRS, CDR2 YFSETQ. The DNA of the CDR3 is TGCGCCAGCAGCTTGGCGGGGGTGGAGGTGGCTTTCTTT. This encodes CASSLAGVEVAFF.

This CDR3 reads CASSQDWGGGQGFDEQFF. The CDR3 nucleotides are TGCGCCAGCAGCCAAGATTGGGGCGGGGGACAGGGGTTCGATGAGCAGTTCTTC. The chain links TRBV4-1 to TRBJ2-1; 10 nucleotides agree with TRBD1. Trimming at V came to 0 bases and at J to 8 bases, leaving 13 bases not matched to a gene. Germline CDR1 reads MGHRA; CDR2 reads YSYEKL. The CDR3 runs to 18 residues.

The V and J genes are TRBV21-1 and TRBJ2-1; TRBD2, the D gene given by the table, was not confirmed from the DNA. TRBV21-1 is deemed a pseudogene. This CDR3 has 16 amino acids. CDR3 residues: CASSKVGTSENNEQFF. The CDR3 nucleotides read TGTGCCAGCAGCAAAGTGGGGACTAGCGAGAACAATGAGCAGTTCTTC.

This chain links TRBV9 with TRBJ1-2; TRBD1 might be the D (6 bases). V was pared by 0 bases and J by 5 bases, with 20 bases between. Germline assignment: CDR1 SGDLS and CDR2 YYNGEE. The CDR3 totals 17 residues. The CDR3 here is CASSVARGGSEVYGYTF. CDR3 nucleotides: TGTGCCAGCAGCGTAGCAAGGGGGGGCAGCGAGGTTTATGGCTACACCTTC. The full variable domain, in which reference TRBV9 and TRBJ1-2 provide the parts outside the CDR3, is DSGVTQTPKHLITATGQRVTLRCSPRSGDLSVYWYQQSLDQGLQFLIQYYNGEERAKGNILERFSAQQFPDLHSELNLSSLELGDSALYFCASSVARGGSEVYGYTFGSGTRLTVV.

This chain links TRBV19 with TRBJ1-1, with unresolved D. Germline V gene sequence: CDR1 LNHDA, CDR2 SQIVND (reference sequence). V shed 7 bases and J shed 6 bases, with 15 bases lying between them. The CDR3 has 13 residues. As DNA, the CDR3 is TGTGCCAGTATCGGGCGGGATGGGGCTGAAGCTTTCTTT. This gives the protein CASIGRDGAEAFF.

The J gene is TRBJ1-4, the V gene TRBV28, with 9 bases identical to TRBD1. Unmatched junction bases numbered 6, after V lost 3 bases and J lost 7 bases. CDR1 MDHEN and CDR2 SYDVKM come from the germline V gene. The CDR3 is made up of 15 amino acids. The DNA for the CDR3 is TGTGCCAGCAGTTTCATAACAGGGGGCGGTGAAAAACTGTTTTTT. This encodes CASSFITGGGEKLFF.

The CDR3 is CASSQQAAGNTIYF. The CDR3 nucleotides are TGTGCCAGCAGCCAACAAGCGGCTGGAAACACCATATATTTT. This chain joins TRBV2 and TRBJ1-3; no firm D call. CDR3 size: 14 residues. The V gene's germline CDR1 is SNHLY and CDR2 FYNNEI. Trimming stripped 6 bases from V and 2 bases from J, with 11 bases between. Supplemented by reference TRBV2 and TRBJ1-3, the full variable domain reads EPEVTQTPSHQVTQMGQEVILRCVPISNHLYFYWYRQILGQKVEFLVSFYNNEISEKSEIFDDQFSVERPDGSNFTLKIRSTKLEDSAMYFCASSQQAAGNTIYFGEGSWLTVV.

The chain carries TRBV3-1 (or the pseudogene TRBV3-2) and TRBJ2-7, with a possible D match to TRBD1 (5 bases). With 0 bases removed from V and 3 bases from J, the gap between germline ends came to 18 bases. The CDR3 runs to 17 residues. Germline V gives CDR1 LGHDT, CDR2 YNNKEL (reference sequence). The CDR3 spells CASSQEGARPIGYEQYF. The CDR3 DNA is TGTGCCAGCAGCCAAGAAGGGGCGCGACCGATCGGCTACGAGCAGTACTTC.

V is TRBV5-1 and J is TRBJ2-3, with D maybe TRBD1 (5 bases). V dropped 4 bases and J dropped 6 bases, with 12 bases sitting between them. The CDR3 sequence is 13 residues long. In germline, CDR1 is SGHRS, CDR2 YFSETQ. The CDR3 protein is CASSPGISDTQYF. The CDR3 DNA reads TGCGCCAGCAGCCCAGGGATATCGGATACGCAGTATTTT.

The chain combines TRBV6-5 with TRBJ1-3, with D possibly TRBD1 on 5 matching bases. The CDR3 covers 12 residues. The V gene's germline CDR1 is MNHEY and CDR2 SVGAGI. Deletions cut 6 bases from V and 3 bases from J, with 6 bases between. As DNA, the CDR3 is TGTGCCAGCAGGGGGCTTGGAAACACCATATATTTT. It is translated as CASRGLGNTIYF.

The chain links TRBV5-8 to TRBJ1-1; D is unclear. The CDR3 spans 13 residues. The V gene lost 0 bases and the J gene lost 1 base, with 4 bases spanning the gap. Germline CDR1 and CDR2: SGHTS and YDEGEE. CDR3 loop: CASSLARNTEAFF. The CDR3 DNA sequence: TGTGCCAGCAGCTTGGCCAGGAACACTGAAGCTTTCTTT.

This chain joins TRBV19 and TRBJ1-2; 8 bases line up with TRBD1. Per the germline V gene, CDR1 is LNHDA and CDR2 is SQIVND (reference sequence). This CDR3 contains 17 residues. With 1 base clipped from V and 4 bases from J, the junction kept 11 bases outside the gene matches. The DNA of the CDR3 is TGTGCCAGTAGTATAGGGGCAGGGGGCGGACAGGGCTATGGCTACACCTTC. Translating gives CASSIGAGGGQGYGYTF.

This CDR3 is CASSPGPGQGTGELFF. CDR3 DNA sequence: TGCGCCAGCAGCCCCGGTCCGGGACAGGGCACCGGGGAGCTGTTTTTT. The chain uses TRBV5-1 and TRBJ2-2; TRBD1 aligns across 9 bases. V lost 4 bases to trimming and J lost 4 bases; unmatched junction nucleotides: 8. The CDR3 runs 16 residues. Germline CDR1 and CDR2: SGHRS and YFSETQ.

This clone appeared a single time. The rearrangement links TRBV29-1 to TRBJ2-2; 9 positions match TRBD1. Germline V CDR1 and CDR2: SQVTM, ANQGSEA. The trim removed 7 bases at V and 4 bases at J, leaving 4 bases unmatched. The CDR3 has 13 residues. CDR3 sequence reads: CSGGQGITGELFF. CDR3 in DNA: TGCAGCGGTGGACAGGGGATCACCGGGGAGCTGTTTTTT.

The rearrangement joins TRBV5-1 to TRBJ2-1; 13 nucleotides align to TRBD2. With 0 bases clipped from V and 7 bases from J, the junction kept 7 bases outside the gene matches. CDR1 is SGHRS, CDR2 YFSETQ, per germline. The CDR3 spans 17 residues. The CDR3 bases are TGCGCCAGCAGCTTGGCACCGACTAGCGGGAGGACAAATGAGCAGTTCTTC. Its translation: CASSLAPTSGRTNEQFF.

The chain is built from TRBV9 and TRBJ2-1, with 7 bases fitting TRBD2. The CDR3 is 14 residues long. Looked up from germline, CDR1 is SGDLS and CDR2 is YYNGEE. V lost 7 bases, J lost 6 bases, and 10 bases stayed unmatched. The CDR3 reads CASSPGLIFNEQFF. The CDR3, as DNA: TGTGCCAGCTCCCCGGGACTAATATTCAATGAGCAGTTCTTC.